Listed below are T cell receptor beta chains from one sample, sequenced in a study of shared clonotypes between healthy human individuals. TCRdb keeps only in-frame clones here, not all; method: immunoSEQ multiplex PCR. The repertoire has about 2.3 million clones, approximately 95% of them found once; the top ten carry 0.35% to 0.45%. Sequencing input: naive CD4+ T cells from PBMCs. The receptor set was obtained from a man aged 18 to 35 in good health. Some clones in this sample may be carry-over from other donors' samples. Each CDR3 is given without its conserved first and last residue. Each record gives: D gene, V gene, J gene, CDR3 length, CDR3 protein. A D gene is named only where the DNA matches it firmly.

D gene: TRBD2
V gene: TRBV28
J gene: TRBJ2-2
CDR3 length: 15
CDR3 protein: ASSSPKLAGITGELF

D gene: TRBD2
V gene: TRBV18
J gene: TRBJ2-7
CDR3 length: 12
CDR3 protein: ASSPRGLADEQY

D gene: TRBD2
V gene: TRBV5-5
J gene: TRBJ2-3
CDR3 length: 15
CDR3 protein: ASSLAASGGSTDTQY

D gene: .
V gene: TRBV4-1
J gene: TRBJ2-7
CDR3 length: 15
CDR3 protein: ASSQGRRGISSYEQY

D gene: .
V gene: TRBV15
J gene: TRBJ2-6
CDR3 length: 12
CDR3 protein: ATSLYSGANVLT

D gene: TRBD2
V gene: TRBV29-1
J gene: TRBJ2-1
CDR3 length: 15
CDR3 protein: SVRQRPRLAGYNEQF

D gene: .
V gene: TRBV12-5
J gene: TRBJ1-1
CDR3 length: 12
CDR3 protein: ASGLGKWNTEAF

D gene: .
V gene: TRBV25-1
J gene: TRBJ2-3
CDR3 length: 8
CDR3 protein: ASRGDTQY

D gene: TRBD1
V gene: TRBV11-2
J gene: TRBJ1-4
CDR3 length: 11
CDR3 protein: ASSRDRAEKLF

D gene: TRBD2
V gene: TRBV7-3
J gene: TRBJ2-7
CDR3 length: 11
CDR3 protein: ASSRGTSGEQY

D gene: .
V gene: TRBV19
J gene: TRBJ1-1
CDR3 length: 13
CDR3 protein: ASSILRGMGTEAF

D gene: .
V gene: TRBV7-2
J gene: TRBJ2-2
CDR3 length: 11
CDR3 protein: ASSLRDTGELF

D gene: .
V gene: TRBV5-4
J gene: TRBJ2-7
CDR3 length: 11
CDR3 protein: ASSRKDPAEQY

D gene: .
V gene: TRBV7-8
J gene: TRBJ2-3
CDR3 length: 12
CDR3 protein: ASSLSGYTDTQY

D gene: .
V gene: TRBV19
J gene: TRBJ2-1
CDR3 length: 13
CDR3 protein: ASSLNRVVDNEQF

D gene: TRBD2
V gene: TRBV19
J gene: TRBJ2-5
CDR3 length: 16
CDR3 protein: ASNIKTGLAGGPETQY

D gene: .
V gene: TRBV7-9
J gene: TRBJ2-1
CDR3 length: 12
CDR3 protein: ASSLGRSYNEQF

D gene: .
V gene: TRBV7-8
J gene: TRBJ2-7
CDR3 length: 14
CDR3 protein: ASSLAGGYGLYEQY

D gene: .
V gene: TRBV7-2
J gene: TRBJ1-1
CDR3 length: 11
CDR3 protein: ASSQTRGTEAF

D gene: TRBD2
V gene: TRBV7-3
J gene: TRBJ2-1
CDR3 length: 12
CDR3 protein: ASSRTSGYNEQF

D gene: TRBD2
V gene: TRBV4-1
J gene: TRBJ2-1
CDR3 length: 15
CDR3 protein: ASSQDSAGGTYNEQF

D gene: TRBD1
V gene: TRBV11-2
J gene: TRBJ1-2
CDR3 length: 11
CDR3 protein: ASSPQGDYGYT

D gene: .
V gene: TRBV28
J gene: TRBJ1-5
CDR3 length: 10
CDR3 protein: ASRTFNQPQH

D gene: .
V gene: TRBV2
J gene: TRBJ1-5
CDR3 length: 12
CDR3 protein: ASSPEGSNQPQH

D gene: .
V gene: TRBV5-4
J gene: TRBJ2-3
CDR3 length: 10
CDR3 protein: ASSLGVDTQY

D gene: TRBD1
V gene: TRBV19
J gene: TRBJ1-2
CDR3 length: 13
CDR3 protein: ASSRRTGAGYGYT

D gene: .
V gene: TRBV7-2
J gene: TRBJ1-3
CDR3 length: 12
CDR3 protein: ASSQGNPGNTIY

D gene: .
V gene: TRBV7-2
J gene: TRBJ1-2
CDR3 length: 12
CDR3 protein: ASSPTAGNYGYT

D gene: .
V gene: TRBV27
J gene: TRBJ2-3
CDR3 length: 11
CDR3 protein: ASSSISLDTQY

D gene: TRBD2
V gene: TRBV7-2
J gene: TRBJ2-2
CDR3 length: 14
CDR3 protein: ASSLVWWEGTGELF

D gene: .
V gene: TRBV5-5
J gene: TRBJ2-5
CDR3 length: 13
CDR3 protein: ASSLTLLYQETQY

D gene: .
V gene: TRBV7-3
J gene: TRBJ1-1
CDR3 length: 11
CDR3 protein: ASSLSDSTEAF

D gene: .
V gene: TRBV19
J gene: TRBJ2-7
CDR3 length: 12
CDR3 protein: ASSIAADSYEQY

D gene: .
V gene: TRBV5-6
J gene: TRBJ1-3
CDR3 length: 13
CDR3 protein: ASSYRQSRGNTIY

D gene: TRBD1
V gene: TRBV5-4
J gene: TRBJ2-3
CDR3 length: 14
CDR3 protein: ASSRGGTGGTDTQY

D gene: .
V gene: TRBV7-3
J gene: TRBJ2-2
CDR3 length: 13
CDR3 protein: ASSLGASNTGELF

D gene: .
V gene: TRBV11-3
J gene: TRBJ2-5
CDR3 length: 11
CDR3 protein: ASSLMYQETQY

D gene: .
V gene: TRBV29-1
J gene: TRBJ2-2
CDR3 length: 12
CDR3 protein: SVDRRANTGELF

D gene: .
V gene: TRBV28
J gene: TRBJ1-5
CDR3 length: 13
CDR3 protein: ASSFPGRGYQPQH

D gene: .
V gene: TRBV5-1
J gene: TRBJ2-7
CDR3 length: 16
CDR3 protein: ASSLRPRVDSLSYEQY

D gene: TRBD1
V gene: TRBV30
J gene: TRBJ1-2
CDR3 length: 12
CDR3 protein: AWKTGTGVRGYT